This passage covers 3 T cell receptor beta chains from one sample sequenced in a study of blood T cell repertoires in COVID-19. Sequenced by immunoSEQ multiplex PCR; TCRdb stores in-frame clones only, minus some. The table has about 300,000 clones, around 90% seen once. Sequencing input: PBMCs or T cells enriched from blood (not recorded which). All receptors come from a woman between 18 and 30 years old with acute COVID-19.

The chain recombines TRBV11-3 with TRBJ1-1; D is unresolved. From germline, CDR1 is SGHNT and CDR2 YENEEA. Trimming took 6 bases from V and 1 from J, leaving 9 bases between them. CDR3 length equals 13 residues. The CDR3 region has the DNA TGTGCCAGCAGTCGAGAGGAGAACACTGAAGCTTTCTTT. Amino acids: CASSREENTEAFF.

The J gene is TRBJ2-1, the V gene TRBV2, with 8 nucleotides matching TRBD1. Germline V gives CDR1 SNHLY, CDR2 FYNNEI. V was pared by 4 bases and J by 15 bases, with 11 bases of the junction left unmatched. The CDR3 totals 13 residues. Here the CDR3 reads CASSGGLSGGLFF. In DNA, the CDR3 is TGTGCCAGCAGTGGCGGATTATCAGGGGGCCTGTTCTTC.

This chain uses TRBV5-4 with TRBJ1-2; D possibly corresponds to TRBD1 (6 bases). The V end lost 0 bases, the J end lost 6 bases, and 12 bases lay between the germline ends. Germline assignment: CDR1 SGHNT and CDR2 YYREEE (reference sequence). The CDR3 has 14 residues. CDR3 DNA sequence: TGTGCCAGCAGCTTGGAGGGGGATGGCCATGGCTACACCTTC. Its protein is CASSLEGDGHGYTF. Full variable domain (rest looked up from reference TRBV5-4 and TRBJ1-2): ETGVTQSPTHLIKTRGQQVTLRCSSQSGHNTVSWYQQALGQGPQFIFQYYREEENGRGNFPPRFSGLQFPNYSSELNVNALELDDSALYLCASSLEGDGHGYTFGSGTRLTVV.